These 30 T cell receptor beta chains came from one sample sequenced in a study of CD8+ T cells in alopecia areata. As part of sample collection, lesional scalp punch biopsies and peripheral blood were taken from alopecia areata patients. Sequencing templates came from extracted RNA that was reverse transcribed into cDNA. The data were produced by immunoSEQ multiplex PCR, yet TCRdb's version contains in-frame clones alone and is incomplete. The data show some 11,000 clones, approximately 55% seen once. The specimen was skin. The receptor set was obtained from a human donor with alopecia areata.

This clone was observed a few times. The chain links TRBV28 to TRBJ2-1, with 8 nucleotides matching TRBD2. This CDR3 is built from 15 residues. Trimming took 1 base from V and 6 from J; bases not matched to a gene: 5. Germline CDR1 MDHEN, CDR2 SYDVKM. The CDR3 loop is CASSLSAGGPNEQFF. CDR3 nucleotides: TGTGCCAGCAGTTTATCGGCGGGGGGCCCCAATGAGCAGTTCTTC.

The sample holds a few counts of this clone. The V call is TRBV6-1, the J call TRBJ1-1; the D is unclear. The germline gives CDR1 MNHNS, CDR2 SASEGT. CDR3 length: 14 residues. Trimming left V 3 bases short and J 4 bases short, with 12 bases between. CDR3 sequence (DNA): TGTGCCAGCAGTGAGATGGTAGGGAGCACTGAAGCTTTCTTT. Amino acids: CASSEMVGSTEAFF.

In its sample, this clone was seen a few times. The chain combines TRBV28 with TRBJ2-7, with 8 nucleotides matching TRBD2. CDR1 is MDHEN and CDR2 is SYDVKM in the germline V gene. The CDR3 sequence is 16 residues long. Losses at the gene ends were 5 bases for V and 2 bases for J; bases not matched to a gene: 11. This chain's CDR3 is CASSPWGAGVPYEQYF. Here the CDR3 DNA reads TGTGCCAGCAGTCCCTGGGGAGCGGGAGTTCCCTACGAGCAGTACTTC.

This clone came up once. V usage is TRBV19 and J usage is TRBJ2-5; 9 bases align to TRBD1. This CDR3 region has 15 residues. Germline V CDR1 and CDR2: LNHDA, SQIVND (reference sequence). J was trimmed by 4 bases and V by 6 bases; bases with no gene match: 9. The CDR3 coding sequence is TGTGCCAGTAGCCCTTTACAGGGGGCGGGAGAGACCCAGTACTTC. Encoded protein: CASSPLQGAGETQYF.

V gene TRBV13 combines with J gene TRBJ2-1, with D hard to call. Germline loops: CDR1 PRHDT, CDR2 FYEKMQ (reference sequence). V lost 4 bases and J 2 bases, leaving 9 bases between the germline ends. The CDR3 runs 14 residues. As DNA, the CDR3 is TGTGCCAGCAGCTCTCCGGAGACCTACAATGAGCAGTTCTTC. Translating gives CASSSPETYNEQFF.

This clone is termed medium-sized. The rearrangement links TRBV7-9 to TRBJ2-1; no definite D call. V was shortened by 5 bases and J by 8 bases, with 7 bases between the two germline ends. CDR3 length: 11 residues. Looked up from germline, CDR1 is SEHNR and CDR2 is FQNEAQ (reference sequence). The CDR3 loop reads CASSPAYEQFF. The CDR3 bases are TGTGCCAGCAGCCCCGCCTATGAGCAGTTCTTC.

This clone was counted once. V usage is TRBV4-3 and J usage is TRBJ2-1, with D perhaps TRBD2 (6 bases). This CDR3 comprises 16 residues. Trimming shortened V by 1 base and J by 4 bases, and 14 bases separated the two germline ends. Germline CDR1 and CDR2: LGHNA and YSLEER. CDR3 amino acids: CASSQAPGSPYNEQFF. Written as DNA, the CDR3 is TGCGCCAGCAGCCAAGCGCCCGGGAGCCCTTACAATGAGCAGTTCTTC.

V and J are TRBV28 and TRBJ1-1; D is undetermined. Germline values: CDR1 MDHEN, CDR2 SYDVKM. V was cut by 3 bases and J by 5 bases, with 10 bases left in between. The CDR3 has 13 residues. The CDR3 nucleotides are TGTGCCAGCAGTTTTTCCATGGGTACTGAAGCTTTCTTT. Translation gives CASSFSMGTEAFF. Supplemented by reference TRBV28 and TRBJ1-1, the full variable domain reads DVKVTQSSRYLVKRTGEKVFLECVQDMDHENMFWYRQDPGLGLRLIYFSYDVKMKEKGDIPEGYSVSREKKERFSLILESASTNQTSMYLCASSFSMGTEAFFGQGTRLTVV.

This chain joins TRBV29-1 and TRBJ2-3, with 15 bases aligning to TRBD2. Unmatched junction bases numbered 7, after V lost 0 bases and J lost 6 bases. The CDR3 totals 17 residues. The germline gives CDR1 SQVTM, CDR2 ANQGSEA. This CDR3 is CSVEDWTSGRAHDTQYF. The CDR3 DNA sequence: TGCAGCGTTGAAGATTGGACTAGCGGGAGGGCCCACGATACGCAGTATTTT.

The chain is built from TRBV10-3 and TRBJ1-5; D perhaps matches TRBD1 (5 bases). The CDR3 length is 12 residues. CDR1 and CDR2 (germline): ENHRY, SYGVKD. Between the trimmed V and J ends, which lost 6 bases and 3 bases, there was a span of 6 bases. The CDR3 DNA is TGTGCCATCAGGGACATCAATCAGCCCCAGCATTTT. It specifies CAIRDINQPQHF.

The chain uses TRBV19 and TRBJ1-2; perhaps TRBD1 as D (5 bases). Germline lookup yields CDR1 LNHDA and CDR2 SQIVND (reference sequence). The length of the CDR3 is 15 residues. V was pared by 2 bases and J by 7 bases, with 17 bases between. The CDR3 DNA follows: TGTGCCAGTAGTATACAGGGTGTTAAAGTGATTGGCTACACCTTC. Its translation: CASSIQGVKVIGYTF.

The chain couples TRBV14 to TRBJ2-3; the D call may be TRBD1 or TRBD2 (5 bases each). The CDR3 runs 14 residues. Trimming left V 4 bases short and J 1 base short, with 9 bases between. The germline CDR1 and CDR2 sequences are SGHDN and FVKESK. The CDR3 sequence: CASSRGVRTDTQYF. Here the CDR3 DNA reads TGTGCCAGCAGCCGAGGGGTCCGCACAGATACGCAGTATTTT.

This chain uses TRBV7-9 with TRBJ2-7, with 10 bases aligning to TRBD1. J lost 4 bases, V lost 5 bases, and 2 bases had no gene match. The CDR3 has 13 residues. Germline V gene data show CDR1 as SEHNR and CDR2 as FQNEAQ (reference sequence). The CDR3 nucleotides are TGTGCCAGCAGCGGACAGGGGGGATACGAGCAGTACTTC. It specifies CASSGQGGYEQYF.

The chain links TRBV4-1 to TRBJ2-7; a weak D match, TRBD1 (5 bases). In germline, CDR1 is MGHRA, CDR2 YSYEKL. Trimming left V 3 bases short and J 4 bases short, with 7 bases between. CDR3 length equals 12 residues. The CDR3 sequence is CASSQSGYEQYF. DNA for the CDR3: TGCGCCAGCAGCCAGTCAGGGTACGAGCAGTACTTC.

The rearrangement uses TRBV2 and TRBJ2-1; D is unresolved. CDR1 is SNHLY, CDR2 FYNNEI, per germline. The V end lost 8 bases, the J end lost 4 bases, and 15 bases lay between the germline ends. This CDR3 spans 14 amino acids. CDR3 sequence reads: CASRPYTSYNEQFF. The CDR3 DNA reads as TGTGCCAGCCGGCCATATACTTCATACAATGAGCAGTTCTTC.

This clone has just one count. This chain uses TRBV4-3 with TRBJ2-5, with TRBD2 identical over 11 bases. Per germline, CDR1 LGHNA and CDR2 YSLEER. The length of the CDR3 is 16 residues. V was clipped by 3 bases and J by 4 bases; unmatched bases: 7. The DNA of the CDR3 is TGCGCCAGCAGCCAGGGGTTAGCGGGAGGGATAGAGACCCAGTACTTC. Translating gives CASSQGLAGGIETQYF.

The sample holds one count of this clone. V is TRBV7-3 and J is TRBJ1-1; no definite D call. Trimming took off 5 bases at V and 2 bases at J, with 9 bases between the two ends. This CDR3 has 13 residues. The V gene's germline CDR1 is SGHTA and CDR2 FQGTGA. The CDR3: CASSVAANTEAFF. CDR3 nucleotide sequence: TGTGCCAGCAGCGTCGCTGCAAACACTGAAGCTTTCTTT.

This sequence joins TRBV29-1 and TRBJ1-1, with a weak D call TRBD1 (5 bases). The CDR3 covers 12 residues. The V and J ends lost 7 bases and 2 bases respectively, with 11 bases between them. CDR1 SQVTM and CDR2 ANQGSEA come from the germline V gene. The CDR3 bases are TGCAGCGCCGGGGGGATTAACACTGAAGCTTTCTTT. This sequence encodes CSAGGINTEAFF. The variable domain in full, completed from reference TRBV29-1 and TRBJ1-1, reads SAVISQKPSRDICQRGTSLTIQCQVDSQVTMMFWYRQQPGQSLTLIATANQGSEATYESGFVIDKFPISRPNLTFSTLTVSNMSPEDSSIYLCSAGGINTEAFFGQGTRLTVV.

The chain has TRBV28 and TRBJ2-5; 7 positions match TRBD2. The CDR3 length is 16 residues. CDR1 is MDHEN, CDR2 SYDVKM, per germline. The junction had 14 bases not matched to a gene; V was cut back by 5 bases and J by 5 bases. Written as DNA, the CDR3 is TGTGCCAGCAGTACACTTCTAGCGGCCGCAGGGGAGACCCAGTACTTC. It is translated as CASSTLLAAAGETQYF.

This chain joins TRBV28 and TRBJ2-3, with 9 bases that match TRBD2. CDR3 length: 15 residues. The germline gives CDR1 MDHEN, CDR2 SYDVKM. J gave up 3 bases and V 6 bases, and 7 bases lay outside the gene matches. CDR3 coding DNA: TGTGCCAGCAGAAAGATTAGCGGGAGAACAGATACGCAGTATTTT. This sequence encodes CASRKISGRTDTQYF.

This clone was counted a single time. V usage is TRBV14 and J usage is TRBJ2-1; no definite D call. The CDR3 is 16 residues long. Germline CDR1 reads SGHDN; CDR2 reads FVKESK. Deletions cut 0 bases from V and 0 bases from J, with 9 bases between. DNA of the CDR3: TGTGCCAGCAGCCAAGAGAAGCAGAGCTCCTACAATGAGCAGTTCTTC. Translating gives CASSQEKQSSYNEQFF.

The chain uses TRBV7-2 and TRBJ2-7; no reliable D call. Per germline, CDR1 SGHTA and CDR2 FQGNSA. The CDR3 runs 13 residues. Deletions cut 1 base from V and 3 bases from J, with 7 bases between. The CDR3, as DNA: TGTGCCAGCAGCTTAGTTTCTGTCTACGAGCAGTACTTC. Translation: CASSLVSVYEQYF.

This clone is a singleton in its sample. The chain joins TRBV5-4 to TRBJ2-7; the match to TRBD1 covers 8 bases. This CDR3 is built from 14 residues. Trimming at V came to 0 bases and at J to 6 bases, leaving 5 bases not matched to a gene. The V gene's germline CDR1 is SGHNT and CDR2 YYREEE (reference sequence). CDR3 protein: CASSLGRGHGEQYF. The CDR3 nucleotides are TGTGCCAGCAGCTTGGGCAGGGGGCATGGCGAGCAGTACTTC.

This chain joins TRBV28 and TRBJ1-3; 7 nucleotides align to TRBD1. Germline V gene data show CDR1 as MDHEN and CDR2 as SYDVKM. This CDR3 contains 15 residues. V was pared by 2 bases and J by 4 bases, with 5 bases of the junction left unmatched. The CDR3 region is CASSLPGQSGNTIYF. The CDR3 DNA sequence: TGTGCCAGCAGTTTACCGGGACAGAGCGGAAACACCATATATTTT. The full variable domain, with the rest looked up from reference TRBV28 and TRBJ1-3, is DVKVTQSSRYLVKRTGEKVFLECVQDMDHENMFWYRQDPGLGLRLIYFSYDVKMKEKGDIPEGYSVSREKKERFSLILESASTNQTSMYLCASSLPGQSGNTIYFGEGSWLTVV.

This clone was observed once. The gene calls are TRBV7-9 and TRBJ2-4; 9 positions match TRBD1. The ends lost 5 bases at V and 10 bases at J; junction bases unmatched: 12. The germline gives CDR1 SEHNR, CDR2 FQNEAQ (reference sequence). This CDR3 contains 15 residues. CDR3 in amino acids: CASSRSPGTGSIQYF. The CDR3 DNA sequence: TGTGCCAGCAGCCGAAGTCCCGGGACAGGGTCAATTCAGTACTTC.

The chain employs TRBV11-3 and TRBJ2-1; TRBD2 aligns across 12 bases. After removal of 3 bases from V and 0 bases from J, the junction contained 0 bases not matched to a gene. This CDR3 has 16 amino acids. Germline V gene lookup returns CDR1 SGHNT and CDR2 YENEEA. CDR3 DNA: TGTGCCAGCAGCTTGACTAGCGGGAGCTCCTACAATGAGCAGTTCTTC. It codes for CASSLTSGSSYNEQFF. Drawing the rest from reference TRBV11-3 and TRBJ2-1, the complete variable domain is EAGVVQSPRYKIIEKKQPVAFWCNPISGHNTLYWYLQNLGQGPELLIRYENEEAVDDSQLPKDRFSAERLKGVDSTLKIQPAELGDSAVYLCASSLTSGSSYNEQFFGPGTRLTVL.

This chain links TRBV7-2 with TRBJ1-2; TRBD1 aligns across 8 bases. The CDR3 contains 13 residues. Germline CDR1 reads SGHTA; CDR2 reads FQGNSA. V lost 5 bases to trimming and J lost 5 bases; unmatched junction nucleotides: 4. The CDR3 DNA sequence: TGTGCCAGCAGCCGGGGGACAGGATATGGCTACACCTTC. Protein product: CASSRGTGYGYTF.

There are a few counts of this clone. The chain recombines TRBV7-8 with TRBJ1-1; no firm D call. From germline, CDR1 is SGHVS and CDR2 FQNEAQ. The ends were cut back, 2 bases at V and 0 bases at J, with 10 bases in the middle. This CDR3 has 15 residues. CDR3 protein: CASSLLRHLNTEAFF. The CDR3 region has the DNA TGTGCCAGCAGCTTACTCAGACACTTGAACACTGAAGCTTTCTTT.

The V and J genes are TRBV28 and TRBJ2-7, with D unresolved. Deletions cut 1 base from V and 3 bases from J, with 13 bases between. CDR1 and CDR2 from the germline V gene are MDHEN and SYDVKM. There are 15 residues in the CDR3. The CDR3 DNA reads as TGTGCCAGCAGTTTATCATTTTCCCTTAGCTACGAGCAGTACTTC. This encodes CASSLSFSLSYEQYF.

The chain employs TRBV5-1 and TRBJ2-7; 7 nucleotides agree with TRBD1. V lost 0 bases to trimming and J lost 2 bases; unmatched junction nucleotides: 5. CDR3 length equals 15 residues. The germline CDR1 and CDR2 sequences are SGHRS and YFSETQ. The CDR3 region is CASSLVPDRAYEQYF. The CDR3 nucleotides read TGCGCCAGCAGCTTGGTTCCTGACAGGGCCTACGAGCAGTACTTC.